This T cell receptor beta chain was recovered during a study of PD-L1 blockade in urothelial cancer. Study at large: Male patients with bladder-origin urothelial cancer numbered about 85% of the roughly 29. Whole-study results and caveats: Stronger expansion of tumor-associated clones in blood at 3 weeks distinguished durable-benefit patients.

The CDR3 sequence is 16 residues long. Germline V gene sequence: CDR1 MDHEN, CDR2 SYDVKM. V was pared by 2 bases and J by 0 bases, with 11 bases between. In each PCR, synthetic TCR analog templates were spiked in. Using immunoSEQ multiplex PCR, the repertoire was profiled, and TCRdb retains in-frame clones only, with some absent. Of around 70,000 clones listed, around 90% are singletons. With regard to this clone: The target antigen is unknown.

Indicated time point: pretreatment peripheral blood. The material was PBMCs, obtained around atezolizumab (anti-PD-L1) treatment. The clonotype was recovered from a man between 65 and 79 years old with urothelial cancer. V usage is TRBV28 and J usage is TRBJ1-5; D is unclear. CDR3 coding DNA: TGTGCCAGCAGTTTAATCGTCTCCGTTAGCAATCAGCCCCAGCATTTT. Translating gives CASSLIVSVSNQPQHF.